This is a list of T cell receptor beta chains from one sample in a study of blood T cells in healthy people across ages. TCRdb passed the 5' RACE reads through MiXCR, listing each CDR3 protein once. The table shows about 1.4 million distinct CDR3 sequences, with roughly 64% occurring only once. Sequencing used blood. Receptors originate from a man between 18 and 29 years old in good health. CDR3s include the opening cysteine and the closing phenylalanine or tryptophan. The D gene is left open where the match is weak. Expanded clones get a size class; other rows say once, few or many, or leave the size out.

j_gene,len,abundance,d_gene,v_gene,CDR3aa,CDR3nt
TRBJ2-7,20,NA,TRBD2,TRBV6-5,CASSYSTVGVAGHIPYEQYF,TGTGCCAGCAGTTACTCGACGGTGGGAGTAGCGGGACATATCCCCTACGAGCAGTACTTC
TRBJ1-2,14,few,TRBD1,TRBV7-9,CASSLPGQGTAYTF,TGTGCCAGCAGCTTACCGGGACAGGGAACAGCGTACACCTTC
TRBJ1-1,12,few,NA,TRBV7-9,CASSSQGNEAFF,TGTGCCAGCAGCTCTCAGGGTAATGAAGCTTTCTTT
TRBJ2-1,14,NA,TRBD2,TRBV20-1,CSARALAGVDEQFF,TGCAGTGCTAGAGCCCTAGCGGGAGTGGATGAGCAGTTCTTC
TRBJ2-7,14,NA,TRBD1,TRBV6-2/TRBV6-3,CASRGTGEFHEQYF,TGTGCCAGCAGGGGGACAGGGGAGTTCCACGAGCAGTACTTC
TRBJ2-6,19,NA,NA,TRBV4-3,CASSHALQMGYSGANVLTF,TGCGCCAGCAGCCACGCACTACAAATGGGATACTCTGGGGCCAACGTCCTGACTTTC
TRBJ2-7,14,NA,NA,TRBV4-1,CASSRPGPTYEQYF,TGCGCCAGCAGCCGACCGGGACCAACCTACGAGCAGTACTTC
TRBJ2-1,17,few,NA,TRBV5-1,CASSLAGGRPSYNEQFF,TGCGCCAGCAGCTTGGCTGGTGGTCGACCCTCCTACAATGAGCAGTTCTTC
TRBJ2-3,17,NA,TRBD1,TRBV4-3,CASSQDRWDRATDTQYF,TGCGCCAGCAGCCAAGATCGATGGGACAGGGCAACAGATACGCAGTATTTT
TRBJ2-7,17,NA,NA,TRBV6-1,CASSEPTGVHIAYEQYF,TGTGCCAGCAGTGAACCGACAGGAGTTCATATAGCCTACGAGCAGTACTTC
TRBJ1-5,15,few,NA,TRBV4-1,CASSQDRGTNQPQHF,TGCGCCAGCAGCCAAGATAGGGGGACTAATCAGCCCCAGCATTTT
TRBJ1-1,15,few,NA,TRBV4-1,CASSGRYGLNTEAFF,TGCGCCAGCAGCGGTAGATACGGATTGAACACTGAAGCTTTCTTT
TRBJ1-2,13,NA,TRBD1,TRBV5-1,CASSLRQGESYTF,TGCGCCAGCAGCTTGCGACAGGGGGAGAGCTACACCTTC
TRBJ2-1,13,NA,NA,TRBV6-2/TRBV6-3,CASSRFEGNEQFF,TGTGCCAGCAGCCGCTTTGAGGGGAATGAGCAGTTCTTC
TRBJ2-7,15,many,NA,TRBV4-1,CASSQEWYRGNEQYF,TGCGCCAGCAGCCAAGAATGGTATAGGGGGAACGAGCAGTACTTC
TRBJ2-1,10,NA,NA,TRBV20-1,CSASTLRQFF,TGCAGTGCTAGTACGCTAAGGCAGTTCTTC
TRBJ2-6,13,NA,NA,TRBV7-9,CAPVVSGANVLTF,TGTGCCCCCGTGGTCTCTGGGGCCAACGTCCTGACTTTC
TRBJ2-7,12,many,NA,TRBV6-1,CASTQIGGEQYF,TGTGCCAGCACGCAAATAGGGGGCGAGCAGTACTTC
TRBJ2-5,15,NA,TRBD2,TRBV27,CASSALPSGEKTQYF,TGTGCCAGCAGTGCCCTTCCTAGCGGGGAGAAGACCCAGTACTTC
TRBJ1-5,16,NA,TRBD1,TRBV27,CASSLVPGGSNQPQHF,TGTGCCAGCAGTTTAGTGCCAGGGGGAAGCAATCAGCCCCAGCATTTT
TRBJ2-7,15,NA,TRBD2,TRBV6-5,CASRLTSGGSYEQYF,TGTGCCAGCAGACTGACTAGCGGCGGATCCTACGAGCAGTACTTC
TRBJ2-4,17,NA,TRBD2,TRBV4-3,CANSQRGVAEAKNIQYF,TGCGCCAACAGCCAACGGGGGGTAGCGGAAGCCAAAAACATTCAGTACTTC
TRBJ2-2,15,NA,NA,TRBV7-9,CASRGEGATTGELFF,TGTGCCAGCAGGGGGGAGGGGGCGACCACCGGGGAGCTGTTTTTT
TRBJ1-5,15,once,TRBD1,TRBV28,CASRITGVQVRPQHF,TGTGCCAGCAGAATAACAGGGGTCCAGGTCCGGCCCCAGCATTTT
TRBJ2-1,14,NA,TRBD2,TRBV29-1,CSGEAGGWDNEQFF,TGCAGCGGGGAAGCGGGAGGTTGGGACAATGAGCAGTTCTTC
TRBJ1-3,14,NA,NA,TRBV29-1,CSVLTALSGSTIYF,TGCAGCGTGCTGACAGCCCTCTCTGGAAGCACCATATATTTT
TRBJ2-7,17,few,NA,TRBV4-2,CASSQDTGGASTYEQYF,TGTGCCAGCAGTCAAGATACGGGGGGCGCGTCCACCTACGAGCAGTACTTC
TRBJ2-7,15,few,TRBD1,TRBV12-3/TRBV12-4,CASGPTGVRSYEQYF,TGTGCCAGCGGCCCAACAGGGGTACGCTCCTACGAGCAGTACTTC
TRBJ1-2,14,NA,NA,TRBV25-1,CASSATRGYYGYTF,TGTGCCAGCAGTGCCACGAGGGGATATTATGGCTACACCTTC
TRBJ2-3,14,NA,NA,TRBV7-2,CASSLPGATDTQYF,TGTGCCAGCAGCTTACCGGGAGCAACAGATACGCAGTATTTT
TRBJ1-5,14,NA,NA,TRBV20-1,CSANEQNSNQPQHF,TGCAGTGCCAATGAACAAAATAGCAATCAGCCCCAGCATTTT
TRBJ2-3,15,NA,TRBD2,TRBV27,CASSPSGDYEDTQYF,TGTGCCAGCAGCCCGTCGGGGGACTACGAAGATACGCAGTATTTT
TRBJ1-6,14,NA,NA,TRBV28,CASSAAVYNSPLHF,TGTGCCAGCAGCGCGGCGGTCTATAATTCACCCCTCCACTTT
TRBJ1-2,14,NA,NA,TRBV10-3,CAISEQGLHYGYTF,TGTGCCATCAGTGAACAGGGACTACACTATGGCTACACCTTC
TRBJ2-3,15,NA,TRBD2,TRBV6-6,CASWGTSRHTDTQYF,TGTGCCAGCTGGGGGACTAGCCGCCACACAGATACGCAGTATTTT
TRBJ2-1,17,NA,TRBD2,TRBV6-6,CASSYSLTSGRDNEQFF,TGTGCCAGCAGTTACTCCTTGACTAGCGGGAGGGACAATGAGCAGTTCTTC
TRBJ2-5,12,NA,NA,TRBV7-2,CASSWSGETQYF,TGTGCCAGCAGCTGGTCTGGAGAGACCCAGTACTTC
TRBJ1-4,18,NA,TRBD1,TRBV28,CASSLPGQGGENDEKLFF,TGTGCCAGCAGTCTCCCTGGACAGGGGGGAGAGAACGATGAAAAACTGTTTTTT
TRBJ2-5,17,few,TRBD2,TRBV6-5,CASSYSLAGGYQETQYF,TGTGCCAGCAGTTACTCTCTAGCGGGGGGGTACCAAGAGACCCAGTACTTC
TRBJ2-6,18,few,NA,TRBV7-9,CASSLAAEYYSGANVLTF,TGTGCCAGCAGCTTAGCGGCAGAGTACTACTCTGGGGCCAACGTCCTGACTTTC
TRBJ1-2,16,NA,TRBD1,TRBV7-2,CASSLGQTGPNYGYTF,TGTGCCAGCAGCTTAGGACAGACAGGGCCTAACTATGGCTACACCTTC
TRBJ2-7,18,NA,NA,TRBV4-1,CASSQDFIGTARPLEQYF,TGCGCCAGCAGCCAAGATTTCATAGGAACAGCAAGGCCTCTCGAGCAGTACTTC
TRBJ1-2,14,NA,NA,TRBV20-1,CSARDSSYGVGYTF,TGCAGTGCTAGAGATAGTTCCTACGGAGTAGGCTACACCTTC
TRBJ1-4,16,NA,TRBD1,TRBV28,CASSVYRGALNEKLFF,TGTGCCAGCAGTGTCTACAGGGGGGCCCTTAATGAAAAACTGTTTTTT
TRBJ1-1,14,NA,NA,TRBV29-1,CSVAVGLLNTEAFF,TGCAGCGTTGCCGTTGGACTGTTGAACACTGAAGCTTTCTTT
TRBJ2-1,16,NA,TRBD2,TRBV4-2,CASSQTPSGTYNEQFF,TGTGCCAGCAGCCAAACCCCTAGCGGGACATACAATGAGCAGTTCTTC
TRBJ2-5,12,NA,NA,TRBV6-6,CASRESRETQYF,TGTGCCAGCAGGGAGTCCCGAGAGACCCAGTACTTC
TRBJ2-1,14,few,NA,TRBV29-1,CSVDGTRRINEQFF,TGCAGCGTTGATGGGACCCGAAGAATTAATGAGCAGTTCTTC
TRBJ2-2,16,once,TRBD1,TRBV24-1,CATSDWRTGGTGELFF,TGTGCCACCAGTGATTGGCGGACAGGGGGAACCGGGGAGCTGTTTTTT
TRBJ1-2,15,NA,TRBD1,TRBV4-3,CASSQDLGGPPGYTF,TGCGCCAGCAGCCAAGATTTAGGGGGCCCCCCTGGCTACACCTTC
TRBJ1-2,15,NA,TRBD1,TRBV4-3,CASSQGIQGQYGYTF,TGCGCCAGCAGCCAGGGAATACAGGGACAGTATGGCTACACCTTC
TRBJ2-6,15,NA,NA,TRBV28,CASSDSSSGANVLTF,TGTGCCAGCAGTGATAGCAGCTCTGGGGCCAACGTCCTGACTTTC
TRBJ1-2,15,NA,NA,TRBV27,CASSPTTGLWEGYTF,TGTGCCAGCTCTCCAACCACAGGGTTGTGGGAAGGCTACACCTTC
TRBJ1-1,16,NA,NA,TRBV5-1,CASSPFLGVDVTEAFF,TGCGCCAGCAGCCCTTTCCTGGGGGTAGATGTCACTGAAGCTTTCTTT